These 3 T cell receptor beta chains share one sample of origin, sequenced in a study of blood T cell repertoires in COVID-19. Using immunoSEQ multiplex PCR, the repertoire was profiled, and TCRdb retains in-frame clones only, with some absent. The sample consists of approximately 80,000 clones, around 82% of them appearing once. Material: peripheral blood. The receptors originated from a woman older than 75 with COVID-19, enrolled during active disease.

The J gene is TRBJ2-3, the V gene TRBV18; a possible D gene is TRBD2 (5 bases). Trimming stripped 2 bases from V and 0 bases from J, with 12 bases between. CDR3 size: 16 residues. Per germline, CDR1 KGHSH and CDR2 LQKENI. The CDR3 sequence is CASSPLSGTSTDTQYF. The CDR3 region has the DNA TGTGCCAGCTCACCATTGAGCGGAACAAGCACAGATACGCAGTATTTT.

V and J are TRBV7-2 and TRBJ2-7; the D gene is possibly TRBD1 (6 bases). V was cut by 1 base and J by 8 bases, with 18 bases left in between. Germline loops: CDR1 SGHTA, CDR2 FQGNSA. CDR3 length: 15 residues. CDR3 DNA sequence: TGTGCCAGCAGCTTAGATTTTCTTGGGCAGGGGAAGCAGTACTTC. Amino acid sequence: CASSLDFLGQGKQYF.

The genes are TRBV29-1 and TRBJ1-2; TRBD1 aligns across 8 bases. Germline CDR1 SQVTM, CDR2 ANQGSEA. V shed 3 bases and J 5 bases; nucleotides not matched to a gene: 5. The CDR3 has 13 residues. Written as DNA, the CDR3 is TGCAGCGTTGAGGACAGGGCAGGGTATGGCTACACCTTC. Its protein product is CSVEDRAGYGYTF. The full variable domain, in which reference TRBV29-1 and TRBJ1-2 provide the parts outside the CDR3, is SAVISQKPSRDICQRGTSLTIQCQVDSQVTMMFWYRQQPGQSLTLIATANQGSEATYESGFVIDKFPISRPNLTFSTLTVSNMSPEDSSIYLCSVEDRAGYGYTFGSGTRLTVV.